The 23 T cell receptor beta chains in this list originate from one sample, sequenced in a study of OX40 agonist ivuxolimab in advanced cancers. The receptor library was made with the immunoSEQ multiplex PCR assay. TCRdb provides this immuneACCESS table in a form limited to in-frame rearrangements. Some clones are lacking; in checked studies, under half of them reflect an unresolved V gene, and why the rest are absent is not known. Counted in this sample were 15,000 to 20,000 clones; approximately 86% of them appeared once. The top ten clonotypes cover roughly 21% of the sample. The sequenced sample was CD4+ or CD8+ T cells sorted from blood, obtained in a trial of the OX40 agonist ivuxolimab. Source of these receptors: an adult with an advanced solid tumor such as melanoma, head and neck, liver or kidney cancer.

The J gene is TRBJ2-3, the V gene TRBV5-1; tentative D call: TRBD1 (8 bases). The CDR3 spans 15 residues. Germline V lookup: CDR1 SGHRS, CDR2 YFSETQ. The V and J ends lost 2 bases and 4 bases respectively, with 14 bases between them. CDR3 protein: CASSLQGGMADTQYF. As DNA, the CDR3 is TGCGCCAGCAGCTTACAGGGGGGGATGGCAGATACGCAGTATTTT.

The chain is built from TRBV6-1 and TRBJ2-1; 13 bases are a match to TRBD2. The CDR3 covers 18 residues. V dropped 4 bases and J dropped 3; count of bases not matched to a gene: 9. Germline CDR1 reads MNHNS; CDR2 reads SASEGT. In DNA, the CDR3 is TGTGCCAGCAGTGGGGGAGGAACTAGCGGGAGGGTCTACAATGAGCAGTTCTTC. Translated: CASSGGGTSGRVYNEQFF.

The chain combines TRBV5-1 with TRBJ2-7; D not resolved. V lost 5 bases and J 2 bases, leaving 5 bases between the germline ends. Germline CDR1 is SGHRS and CDR2 is YFSETQ. This CDR3 contains 11 residues. DNA of the CDR3: TGCGCCAGCAGTGGAGCCTACGAGCAGTACTTC. It is translated as CASSGAYEQYF.

J is TRBJ1-1 and V is TRBV6-1, with 7 bases that match TRBD1. Trimming took 5 bases from V and 5 from J; bases not matched to a gene: 8. The CDR3 is made up of 14 amino acids. Germline CDR1 is MNHNS and CDR2 is SASEGT. CDR3 DNA sequence: TGTGCCAGCAGTCTTAACAGGGGTAAAACTGAAGCTTTCTTT. Translating gives CASSLNRGKTEAFF.

This clone was seen only a few times. The chain is built from TRBV7-6 and TRBJ1-5; D unclear. The germline V gene encodes CDR1 SGHVS and CDR2 FNYEAQ. CDR3 length equals 13 residues. Trimming pared 1 base from V and 3 bases from J, leaving 4 bases between. CDR3 nucleotides: TGTGCCAGCAGCTTAGGAGACAATCAGCCCCAGCATTTT. Its translation: CASSLGDNQPQHF.

V gene TRBV10-3 combines with J gene TRBJ2-4, with unresolved D. Germline CDR1 ENHRY, CDR2 SYGVKD. CDR3 length: 13 residues. V dropped 4 bases and J dropped 0 bases, with 4 bases sitting between them. The CDR3 nucleotides read TGTGCCATCAGTGCACTAGCCAAAAACATTCAGTACTTC. Its protein product is CAISALAKNIQYF.

The chain is built from TRBV19 and TRBJ2-1; a possible D gene is TRBD1 (5 bases). Trimming removed 3 bases from V and 6 bases from J, with 9 bases in between. Germline CDR1 LNHDA, CDR2 SQIVND (reference sequence). The CDR3 covers 13 residues. CDR3 coding DNA: TGTGCCAGTAGTATTCAGGGCTCCAATGAGCAGTTCTTC. This codes for CASSIQGSNEQFF.

This chain connects TRBV20-1 to TRBJ2-3; no firm D call. In germline, CDR1 is DFQATT, CDR2 SNEGSKA (reference sequence). The CDR3 is 10 residues long. The CDR3 reads CTKLADTQYF. The CDR3 nucleotides read TGCACCAAGTTGGCAGATACGCAGTATTTT.

CDR3 sequence: CSASEGEQFF. CDR3 nucleotides: TGCAGTGCAAGCGAGGGGGAGCAGTTCTTC. This chain uses TRBV20-1 with TRBJ2-1; D is possibly TRBD1 or TRBD2 (5 bases each). The germline CDR1 and CDR2 sequences are DFQATT and SNEGSKA (reference sequence). The ends were cut back, 6 bases at V and 10 bases at J, with 10 bases in the middle. The CDR3 length is 10 residues.

V is TRBV9 and J is TRBJ1-1; maybe TRBD1 (5 bases). Germline V CDR1 and CDR2: SGDLS, YYNGEE. Between the trimmed V and J ends, which lost 4 bases and 5 bases, there was a span of 12 bases. This CDR3 is 13 amino acids long. The CDR3 DNA sequence: TGTGCCAGCAGCATCTCCGGGACGACTGAAGCTTTCTTT. As protein: CASSISGTTEAFF. Supplemented by reference TRBV9 and TRBJ1-1, the full variable domain reads DSGVTQTPKHLITATGQRVTLRCSPRSGDLSVYWYQQSLDQGLQFLIQYYNGEERAKGNILERFSAQQFPDLHSELNLSSLELGDSALYFCASSISGTTEAFFGQGTRLTVV.

The genes are TRBV30 and TRBJ2-3, with TRBD2 identical over 10 bases. The germline V gene has CDR1 GTSNPN and CDR2 SVGIG (reference sequence). The CDR3 runs 19 residues. With V trimmed by 1 base and J by 2 bases, 15 bases remained unmatched. This CDR3 reads CAWSDRNSGLAASTDTQYF. Written as DNA, the CDR3 is TGTGCCTGGAGTGACAGAAACAGCGGACTAGCGGCTTCCACAGATACGCAGTATTTT.

The gene calls are TRBV4-1 and TRBJ2-5; 9 bases fit TRBD1. The end of the DNA aligns better with TRBJ2-7, so the J call may be wrong. Germline values: CDR1 MGHRA, CDR2 YSYEKL. The CDR3 covers 14 residues. CDR3 nucleotides: TGCGCCAGCAGCCGTGGACAGGGGCCTTACGAGCAGTACTTC. Amino acids: CASSRGQGPYEQYF.

CDR3 sequence reads: CASSRSSGVYNEQFF. The CDR3 bases are TGCGCCAGCAGCCGTTCTAGCGGGGTTTACAATGAGCAGTTCTTC. The chain combines TRBV4-1 with TRBJ2-1; the match to TRBD2 covers 9 bases. There are 15 residues in the CDR3. Looked up from germline, CDR1 is MGHRA and CDR2 is YSYEKL. Trimming at V came to 4 bases and at J to 4 bases, leaving 5 bases not matched to a gene.

The chain is built from TRBV29-1 and TRBJ2-7; D is tentatively TRBD1 or TRBD2 (5 bases each). The V gene's germline CDR1 is SQVTM and CDR2 ANQGSEA. The V end lost 5 bases, the J end lost 0 bases, and 17 bases lay between the germline ends. The CDR3 totals 15 residues. Written as DNA, the CDR3 is TGCAGCGTTTCCCCGATGGGGACCAGCTCCTACGAGCAGTACTTC. Protein sequence: CSVSPMGTSSYEQYF.

This clone turned up a few times. CDR3 coding DNA: TGTGCCAGCAGCTTAGGACACGGTCGAGTAGCTTTCTTT. It specifies CASSLGHGRVAFF. The chain employs TRBV7-6 and TRBJ1-1; D is unclear. Between the trimmed V and J ends, which lost 1 base and 10 bases, there was a span of 13 bases. This CDR3 has 13 amino acids. The germline gives CDR1 SGHVS, CDR2 FNYEAQ.

The rearrangement uses TRBV30 and TRBJ2-3; 13 nucleotides line up with TRBD2. The ends lost 2 bases at V and 8 bases at J; junction bases unmatched: 7. Germline CDR1 reads GTSNPN; CDR2 reads SVGIG (reference sequence). This CDR3 is 15 amino acids long. CDR3 in amino acids: CAWSPITSGGGTQYF. In DNA, the CDR3 is TGTGCCTGGAGTCCGATAACTAGCGGGGGGGGTACGCAGTATTTT.

The chain uses TRBV11-2 and TRBJ2-3; TRBD2 aligns across 7 bases. Germline lookup yields CDR1 SGHAT and CDR2 FQNNGV. The CDR3 consists of 15 residues. V gave up 5 bases and J gave up 4 bases; unmatched junction bases: 9. The CDR3 loop is CASSRRRERADTQYF. Here the CDR3 DNA reads TGTGCCAGCAGCCGGAGGCGGGAGCGGGCAGATACGCAGTATTTT.

This clone appeared once. This chain's CDR3 is CASSSTTPRVYEQYF. As DNA, the CDR3 is TGTGCCAGCAGCTCCACCACGCCCCGGGTCTACGAGCAGTACTTC. The V gene is TRBV5-5, the J gene TRBJ2-7; no clear D gene. The V gene's germline CDR1 is SGHKS and CDR2 YYEKEE (reference sequence). V shed 3 bases and J shed 3 bases, with 16 bases lying between them. The CDR3 totals 15 residues.

The CDR3 region has the DNA TGTGCCAGCAGCTTATCGGTAAGGCAGGGGACGGGCGAGCAGTACTTC. Translation gives CASSLSVRQGTGEQYF. This chain joins TRBV7-8 and TRBJ2-7; weak D call: TRBD1 (6 bases). The germline V and J ends were trimmed by 2 bases and 6 bases, with 20 bases remaining between them. Germline CDR1 and CDR2: SGHVS and FQNEAQ. There are 16 residues in the CDR3.

The chain employs TRBV7-6 and TRBJ1-2; TRBD1 aligns across 8 bases. Germline values: CDR1 SGHVS, CDR2 FNYEAQ. The length of the CDR3 is 16 residues. After removal of 5 bases from V and 4 bases from J, the junction contained 12 bases not matched to a gene. This CDR3 reads CASSAGDRGRTYGYTF. CDR3 nucleotides: TGTGCCAGCAGCGCCGGCGACAGGGGAAGGACCTATGGCTACACCTTC.

The rearrangement links TRBV21-1 to TRBJ2-7; the table's D call TRBD1 went unverified against the DNA. TRBV21-1 is described as a pseudogene. The CDR3 runs 14 residues. The CDR3: CASWRGTGTEEQYF. The CDR3 DNA reads as TGTGCCAGCTGGAGAGGGACAGGGACTGAGGAGCAGTACTTC.

This chain links TRBV7-2 with TRBJ2-6; D remains unclear. The CDR3 is 13 residues long. CDR1 SGHTA and CDR2 FQGNSA come from the germline V gene. V gave up 4 bases and J gave up 4 bases, with 5 bases separating them. CDR3 sequence (DNA): TGTGCCAGCAGCTCACGGGGGGCCAACGTCCTGACTTTC. Its translation is CASSSRGANVLTF.

The V and J genes are TRBV19 and TRBJ1-2; D gene ambiguous. V dropped 1 base and J dropped 4 bases, with 10 bases sitting between them. The CDR3 is made up of 14 amino acids. Germline V gene lookup returns CDR1 LNHDA and CDR2 SQIVND (reference sequence). The CDR3 sequence: CASSIVGSSYGYTF. CDR3 bases: TGTGCCAGTAGTATAGTCGGCAGTTCCTATGGCTACACCTTC.